Listed below are T cell receptor beta chains from one sample, sequenced in a study of Graves' ophthalmopathy and Graves' hyperthyroidism. TCRdb re-called the multiplex PCR reads with MiXCR, one entry per CDR3 protein. The data show 240,000 or so distinct CDR3 sequences, around 45% seen once. Sample: peripheral blood. The receptors were gathered from an adult man with Graves' ophthalmopathy. The CDR3 runs from the conserved cysteine through the conserved F or W. A D gene is named only where the DNA matches it firmly. Size values are once, few and many counts, or a class for expanded clones, and some rows have none.

TRBJ1-4 | NA | few | TRBV15 | TGTGCCACCAGCAGAGATCAAAGGGGCGCCGGTGAAAAACTGTTTTTT | CATSRDQRGAGEKLFF
TRBJ2-7 | TRBD1 | NA | TRBV11-2 | TGTGCCAGCTCGGACAGGGGTTCCTACGAGCAGTACTTC | CASSDRGSYEQYF
TRBJ1-1 | NA | NA | TRBV4-1 | TGCGCCAGCAGCCAAGATGTAGAGATGAACACTGAAGCTTTCTTT | CASSQDVEMNTEAFF
TRBJ2-1 | TRBD1 | NA | TRBV29-1 | TGCAGCGTTGGGCCCCAGGGGGCGGGTGAGCAGTTCTTC | CSVGPQGAGEQFF
TRBJ2-3 | NA | NA | TRBV24-1 | TGTGCCACCAGTGACGTCGTCAGAAGCGGGCCAAGCACAGATACGCAGTATTTT | CATSDVVRSGPSTDTQYF
TRBJ2-2 | NA | few | TRBV7-6 | TGTGCCAGCAGCTTAATGAGCGGCGCGAACACCGGGGAGCTGTTTTTT | CASSLMSGANTGELFF
TRBJ2-7 | TRBD1 | NA | TRBV10-3 | TGTGCCATCAGTGAAGGACAGGGGGACAACGAGCAGTACTTC | CAISEGQGDNEQYF
TRBJ1-2 | NA | NA | TRBV3-1 | TGTGCCAGCAGCCTGTTTCAGGACGGCTACACCTTC | CASSLFQDGYTF
TRBJ1-1 | NA | NA | TRBV2 | TGTGCCACCAGAACCTGGAACACTGAAGCTTTCTTT | CATRTWNTEAFF
TRBJ2-7 | TRBD2 | NA | TRBV20-1 | TGCAGTGCCATTACTAGCGGGGGAACCTACGAGCAGTACTTC | CSAITSGGTYEQYF
TRBJ2-5 | TRBD1 | NA | TRBV20-1 | TGCAGTGCTGCGACAGGGTGGTCAGGGACCCAGTACTTC | CSAATGWSGTQYF
TRBJ2-5 | NA | NA | TRBV29-1 | TGCAGCGTTGGATGGGAACAAGAGACCCAGTACTTC | CSVGWEQETQYF
TRBJ2-5 | NA | few | TRBV7-8 | TGTGCCAGCACCACCAGGGGACCTAAAGAGACCCAGTACTTC | CASTTRGPKETQYF
TRBJ2-2 | NA | NA | TRBV2 | TGTGCCAGCAGTGAAAGGTCGGGAGTGAACACCGGGGAGCTGTTTTTT | CASSERSGVNTGELFF
TRBJ2-5 | TRBD1 | few | TRBV7-3 | TGTGCCAGCAGCTTAACCGGGACAGGGCCCAAGACCCAGTACTTC | CASSLTGTGPKTQYF